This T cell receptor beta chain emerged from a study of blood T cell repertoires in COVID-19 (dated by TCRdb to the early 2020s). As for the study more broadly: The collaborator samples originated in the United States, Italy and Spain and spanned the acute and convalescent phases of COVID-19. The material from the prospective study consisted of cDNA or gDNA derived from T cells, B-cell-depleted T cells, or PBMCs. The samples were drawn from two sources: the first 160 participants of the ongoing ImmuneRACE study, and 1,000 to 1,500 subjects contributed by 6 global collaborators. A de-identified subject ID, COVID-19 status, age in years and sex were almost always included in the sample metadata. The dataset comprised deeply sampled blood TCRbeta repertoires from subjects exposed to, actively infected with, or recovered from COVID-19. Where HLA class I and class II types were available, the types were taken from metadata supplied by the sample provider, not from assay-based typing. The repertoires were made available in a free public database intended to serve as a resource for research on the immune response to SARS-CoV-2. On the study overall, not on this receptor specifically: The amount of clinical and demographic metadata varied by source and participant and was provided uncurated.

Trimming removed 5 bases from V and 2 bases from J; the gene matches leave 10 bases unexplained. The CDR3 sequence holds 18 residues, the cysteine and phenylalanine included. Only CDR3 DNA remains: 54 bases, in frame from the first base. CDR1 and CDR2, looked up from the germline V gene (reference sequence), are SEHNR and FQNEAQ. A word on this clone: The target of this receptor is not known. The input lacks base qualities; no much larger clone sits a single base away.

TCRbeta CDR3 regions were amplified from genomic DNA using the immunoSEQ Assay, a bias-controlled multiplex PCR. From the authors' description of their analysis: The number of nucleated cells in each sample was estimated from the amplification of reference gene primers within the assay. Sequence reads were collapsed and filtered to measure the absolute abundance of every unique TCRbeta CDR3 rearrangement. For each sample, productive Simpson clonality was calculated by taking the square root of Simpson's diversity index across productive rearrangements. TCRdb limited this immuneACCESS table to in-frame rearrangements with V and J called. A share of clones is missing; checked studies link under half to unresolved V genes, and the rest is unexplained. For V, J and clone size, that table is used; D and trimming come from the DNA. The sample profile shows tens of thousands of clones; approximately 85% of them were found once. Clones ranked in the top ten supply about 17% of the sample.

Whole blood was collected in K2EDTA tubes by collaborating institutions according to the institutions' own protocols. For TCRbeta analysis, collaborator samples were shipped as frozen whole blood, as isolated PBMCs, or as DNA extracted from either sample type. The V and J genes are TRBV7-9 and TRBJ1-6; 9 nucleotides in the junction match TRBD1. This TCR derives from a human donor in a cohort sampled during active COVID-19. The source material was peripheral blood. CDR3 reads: CASSPGTGPLTYNSPLHF. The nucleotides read TGTGCCAGCAGCCCCGGGACAGGGCCCCTAACCTATAATTCACCCCTCCACTTT. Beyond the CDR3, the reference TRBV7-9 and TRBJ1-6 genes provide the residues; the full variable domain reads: DTGVSQNPRHKITKRGQNVTFRCDPISEHNRLYWYRQTLGQGPEFLTYFQNEAQLEKSRLLSDRFSAERPKGSFSTLEIQRTEQGDSAMYLCASSPGTGPLTYNSPLHFGNGTRLTVT.